Below are 31 T cell receptor beta chains sequenced from a single sample in a study of CD8+CD57+ T cells in acquired aplastic anemia. Using genomic DNA as the template, TCR beta VDJ and CDR3 profiling was carried out. MiXCR, run by TCRdb on the reads, gives a single entry per CDR3 protein. The sample includes 150,000 to 200,000 distinct CDR3 sequences, 35% to 50% of them seen just once. Input material: sorted CD4+, CD8+, or CD8+CD57+ T cells (not recorded which) from PBMCs. These receptors were taken from a human donor in good health.

The chain has TRBV10-3 and TRBJ2-5, with 7 bases that match TRBD1. The CDR3 loop spans 14 amino acids. CDR1 ENHRY and CDR2 SYGVKD come from the germline V gene. The J segment lost 1 base and the V segment lost 6 bases, leaving 5 bases of the junction unmatched. The CDR3 bases are TGTGCCATCAGCCCGGCAGGGGGCCAAGAGACCCAGTACTTC. Translated: CAISPAGGQETQYF.

This clonotype was recorded at least ten times. The rearrangement joins TRBV10-2 to TRBJ1-2; a possible D gene is TRBD1 (5 bases). With 3 bases removed from V and 1 base from J, the gap between germline ends came to 6 bases. This CDR3 contains 13 residues. CDR1 WSHSY and CDR2 SAAADI come from the germline V gene. The CDR3 loop reads CASSEDSNYGYTF. CDR3 DNA: TGCGCCAGCAGTGAAGACAGTAACTATGGCTACACCTTC.

The chain carries TRBV5-4 and TRBJ2-2; unclear D gene. CDR3 length: 16 residues. Germline V CDR1 and CDR2: SGHNT, YYREEE (reference sequence). V lost 0 bases and J 3 bases, leaving 12 bases between the germline ends. This CDR3 reads CASSLGPYGDTGELFF. CDR3 sequence (DNA): TGTGCCAGCAGCTTGGGACCATACGGCGACACCGGGGAGCTGTTTTTT.

The genes are TRBV12-3 or TRBV12-4 and TRBJ2-7; 7 positions match TRBD2. Losses at the gene ends were 7 bases for V and 3 bases for J; bases not matched to a gene: 9. This CDR3 comprises 14 residues. The CDR3, as DNA: TGTGCCAGCACCTGGGGTAGCGGGTACTACGAGCAGTACTTC. It translates to CASTWGSGYYEQYF.

The chain combines TRBV19 with TRBJ2-1; 9 bases map to TRBD1. The CDR3 loop spans 15 amino acids. V lost 9 bases, J lost 3 bases, and 9 bases stayed unmatched. Germline V gene lookup returns CDR1 LNHDA and CDR2 SQIVND (reference sequence). CDR3 nucleotides: TGTGCCAGCCGAGATGGGACAGGGAACTACAATGAGCAGTTCTTC. Its translation: CASRDGTGNYNEQFF.

This clonotype was counted at least ten times. This chain connects TRBV19 to TRBJ2-7; D gene unclear. V shed 4 bases and J shed 2 bases, with 6 bases lying between them. The CDR3 sequence is 12 residues long. Looked up from germline, CDR1 is LNHDA and CDR2 is SQIVND (reference sequence). CDR3 sequence (DNA): TGTGCCAGTAGTACCGGACCCTACGAGCAGTACTTC. Its protein product is CASSTGPYEQYF.

The chain has TRBV12-3 or TRBV12-4 and TRBJ2-2, with D possibly matching TRBD1 (6 bases). There are 13 residues in the CDR3. Trimming removed 6 bases at V and 6 bases at J, with 11 bases between. The CDR3 DNA is TGTGCCAGCAGCAAGACAGGACCCGGGGAGCTGTTTTTT. Residues: CASSKTGPGELFF.

This clonotype was seen a few times. This chain joins TRBV10-3 and TRBJ2-7; 7 bases match TRBD2. The CDR3 extends over 17 amino acids. With 5 bases clipped from V and 2 bases from J, the junction kept 15 bases outside the gene matches. CDR1 ENHRY and CDR2 SYGVKD come from the germline V gene. CDR3 DNA: TGTGCCATCAGTCTTTCGCCGGGCCGGGAGGACCCCTACGAGCAGTACTTC. Translated, it gives CAISLSPGREDPYEQYF.

This clonotype has a count of ten or more. The rearrangement joins TRBV7-2 to TRBJ2-2, with 11 positions matching TRBD1. The CDR3 contains 15 residues. From germline, CDR1 is SGHTA and CDR2 FQGNSA. The V segment lost 3 bases and the J segment 5 bases; nucleotides outside the gene matches: 2. The CDR3 DNA reads TGTGCCAGCAGCTTCGGGGACAGGGGGACCGGGGAGCTGTTTTTT. Translated: CASSFGDRGTGELFF.

The chain links TRBV12-3 or TRBV12-4 to TRBJ2-7; 9 bases match TRBD1. Trimming took 5 bases from V and 7 from J; bases not matched to a gene: 3. The CDR3 is 12 amino acids. CDR3 nucleotide sequence: TGTGCCAGCAGTGAAGGGACAGGGGAGCAGTACTTC. This sequence encodes CASSEGTGEQYF.

In its sample, this clonotype was seen a few times. A read error is possible here, since a much larger clone lies one base away. This chain uses TRBV20-1 with TRBJ2-1; 9 nucleotides line up with TRBD2. CDR1 is DFQATT, CDR2 SNEGSKA, per germline (reference sequence). The length of the CDR3 is 13 residues. The CDR3 reads CSPAASGRNGQFF. DNA for the CDR3: TGCTCTCCCGCGGCCAGCGGGAGGAATGGGCAGTTCTTC.

J is TRBJ2-5 and V is TRBV7-9, with 9 nucleotides matching TRBD1. The CDR3 extends over 16 amino acids. Per germline, CDR1 SEHNR and CDR2 FQNEAQ (reference sequence). V lost 5 bases, J lost 5 bases, and 12 bases stayed unmatched. The CDR3 reads CASSPTNGQGWETQYF. CDR3 nucleotide sequence: TGTGCCAGCAGCCCAACAAACGGACAGGGGTGGGAGACCCAGTACTTC.

The V and J genes are TRBV6-2 or TRBV6-3 and TRBJ2-3, with 9 bases fitting TRBD2. This CDR3 spans 17 amino acids. The V and J ends lost 3 bases and 2 bases, in that order; junction bases with no gene match: 9. Per the germline V gene, CDR1 is MNHEY and CDR2 is SVGEGT. CDR3 in amino acids: CASSYWASGADTDTQYF. The CDR3 region has the DNA TGTGCCAGCAGTTATTGGGCTAGCGGGGCAGACACAGATACGCAGTATTTT.

The chain carries TRBV7-6 and TRBJ2-1; D possibly corresponds to TRBD1 (5 bases). Germline CDR1 SGHVS, CDR2 FNYEAQ. This CDR3 region has 16 residues. The V end was cut by 5 bases, the J end by 0 bases, with 14 bases between. The CDR3 loop reads CASSPPTATSYNEQFF. CDR3 in DNA: TGTGCCAGCAGCCCACCGACAGCGACCTCCTACAATGAGCAGTTCTTC.

This CDR3 reads CASSLGNRETQYF. CDR3 nucleotides: TGTGCCAGCAGCCTGGGAAATCGCGAGACCCAGTACTTC. V gene TRBV7-2 combines with J gene TRBJ2-5, with no clear D. Germline loops: CDR1 SGHTA, CDR2 FQGNSA. CDR3 length: 13 residues. V was shortened by 5 bases and J by 5 bases, with 12 bases between the two germline ends.

The genes are TRBV24-1 and TRBJ2-1; 8 nucleotides agree with TRBD1. Germline-derived CDR1 and CDR2 are KGHDR and SFDVKD. CDR3 length: 16 residues. V lost 3 bases and J lost 8; bases outside the gene matches: 11. This CDR3 reads CATSDQGRGRLDEQFF. CDR3 DNA: TGTGCCACCAGTGATCAGGGCAGGGGGCGCCTCGATGAGCAGTTCTTC.

Many counts were recorded for this clonotype. This rearrangement joins TRBV5-8 to TRBJ2-5, with 7 bases identical to TRBD1. The V gene end was trimmed by 3 bases and the J gene end by 3 bases; junction bases not matched to a gene: 5. This CDR3 contains 14 residues. Per germline, CDR1 SGHTS and CDR2 YDEGEE. CDR3 coding DNA: TGTGCCAGCAGCTCATATGGGACAGAAGAGACCCAGTACTTC. This encodes CASSSYGTEETQYF.

This clonotype showed up just once. A read error is possible here, since a much larger clone lies one base away. The chain links TRBV10-3 to TRBJ2-7; no clear D gene. The CDR3 extends over 13 amino acids. Trimming stripped 5 bases from V and 3 bases from J, with 11 bases between. CDR1 is ENHRY and CDR2 is SYGVKD in the germline V gene. The chain's CDR3 is CAISLYSSYEQYF. Written as DNA, the CDR3 is TGTGCCATCAGTTTGTACTCCAGCTACGAGCAGTACTTC.

This clonotype occurred many times. This sequence joins TRBV18 and TRBJ1-6; 8 bases fit TRBD1. The trim removed 2 bases at V and 9 bases at J, leaving 3 bases unmatched. Germline CDR1 and CDR2: KGHSH and LQKENI. This CDR3 spans 14 amino acids. The CDR3 DNA follows: TGTGCCAGCTCACCAGACAGGGGCGGTTCACCCCTCCACTTT. Translated, it gives CASSPDRGGSPLHF.

This chain uses TRBV19 with TRBJ2-1, with TRBD2 identical over 9 bases. The CDR3 sequence is 13 residues long. In germline, CDR1 is LNHDA, CDR2 SQIVND (reference sequence). V dropped 8 bases and J dropped 8; count of bases not matched to a gene: 7. This CDR3 reads CASAAGLAYEQFF. The CDR3 DNA sequence: TGTGCCAGTGCTGCGGGACTAGCATATGAGCAGTTCTTC.

The chain has TRBV6-1 and TRBJ2-2; D remains unclear. The CDR3 runs to 13 residues. V was trimmed by 6 bases and J by 5 bases, leaving 10 bases between them. Germline CDR1 and CDR2: MNHNS and SASEGT. The CDR3 is CASRHGLTGELFF. The DNA for the CDR3 is TGTGCCAGCAGGCACGGTCTGACCGGGGAGCTGTTTTTT.

In its sample, this clonotype was seen many times. The chain uses TRBV4-2 and TRBJ2-1, with D possibly being TRBD2 (6 bases). This CDR3 is built from 15 residues. V was clipped by 5 bases and J by 4 bases, with 15 bases between them. Germline assignment: CDR1 LGHNA and CDR2 YNFKEQ. The CDR3 DNA reads TGTGCCAGCAGCGACGGGACTCTTCGATACAATGAGCAGTTCTTC. Translated, it gives CASSDGTLRYNEQFF.

The rearrangement joins TRBV20-1 to TRBJ1-6; D is undetermined. CDR1 is DFQATT, CDR2 SNEGSKA, per germline (reference sequence). CDR3 length equals 14 residues. Deletions cut 3 bases from V and 5 bases from J, with 11 bases between. CDR3 amino acids: CSASLDPNNSPLHF. Written as DNA, the CDR3 is TGCAGTGCTAGCTTAGACCCGAATAATTCACCCCTCCACTTT.

This clonotype was detected many times. The rearrangement uses TRBV5-1 and TRBJ2-7; the match to TRBD1 covers 9 bases. V shed 0 bases and J 7 bases; nucleotides not matched to a gene: 11. Germline V gene data show CDR1 as SGHRS and CDR2 as YFSETQ. The CDR3 extends over 16 amino acids. CDR3 in DNA: TGCGCCAGCAGCTTGGTACAGGGGGCCCTCGGGGGGGAGCAGTACTTC. Protein: CASSLVQGALGGEQYF.

This clonotype appeared many times. This chain connects TRBV2 to TRBJ2-7; 13 bases map to TRBD2. The CDR3 length is 15 residues. CDR1 and CDR2 (germline): SNHLY, FYNNEI. J was trimmed by 6 bases and V by 4 bases; bases with no gene match: 6. CDR3 in DNA: TGTGCCAGCAGTGCTAGGACTAGCGGGAGTGCCGAGCAGTACTTC. It is translated as CASSARTSGSAEQYF.

This clonotype was counted at least ten times. J is TRBJ2-7 and V is TRBV24-1; a weak D match, TRBD1 (5 bases). Trimming stripped 4 bases from V and 3 bases from J, with 9 bases between. This CDR3 has 13 residues. Germline V gives CDR1 KGHDR, CDR2 SFDVKD. DNA of the CDR3: TGTGCCACCAGTGACCGTGACAGCTACGAGCAGTACTTC. Its translation: CATSDRDSYEQYF.

The chain recombines TRBV24-1 with TRBJ2-7; D possibly matches TRBD1 or TRBD2 (5 bases each). Germline V lookup: CDR1 KGHDR, CDR2 SFDVKD. The V and J ends lost 9 bases and 3 bases respectively, with 20 bases between them. This CDR3 has 15 residues. The chain's CDR3 is CATGTSRGGRYEQYF. Here the CDR3 DNA reads TGTGCCACCGGTACTTCGAGGGGCGGGCGCTACGAGCAGTACTTC.

CDR3 in DNA: TGTGCCACCAGTTGGGAGGAAGTCACAGATACGCAGTATTTT. This encodes CATSWEEVTDTQYF. The chain recombines TRBV24-1 with TRBJ2-3, with D perhaps matching TRBD2 (6 bases). The germline V and J ends were trimmed by 6 bases and 2 bases, with 11 bases remaining between them. Germline lookup yields CDR1 KGHDR and CDR2 SFDVKD. This CDR3 spans 14 amino acids.

This clonotype has more than one count but fewer than ten. The chain links TRBV2 to TRBJ2-1; TRBD2 agrees at 11 bases. Germline lookup yields CDR1 SNHLY and CDR2 FYNNEI. The CDR3 is 15 amino acids. Unmatched junction bases numbered 6, after V lost 7 bases and J lost 4 bases. Here the CDR3 reads CASTRRLAGYNEQFF. As DNA, the CDR3 is TGTGCCAGCACCCGTCGACTAGCGGGATACAATGAGCAGTTCTTC.

Points on this clonotype: One junction end does not reproduce the germline sequence, and a read error may be involved. This chain connects TRBV11-2 to TRBJ2-7; 7 bases line up with TRBD2. CDR1 is SGHAT, CDR2 FQNNGV, per germline. This CDR3 has 15 residues. Written as DNA, the CDR3 is TGTGCCAGCCGCAATAGGCGGGAGATGGGCTACGAGCGGTACTTC. Translation: CASRNRREMGYERYF.

The chain combines TRBV6-1 with TRBJ2-5; 7 positions agree with TRBD2. Germline CDR1 reads MNHNS; CDR2 reads SASEGT. V lost 7 bases, J lost 2 bases, and 1 base stayed unmatched. The CDR3 is 12 amino acids. CDR3 in DNA: TGTGCCAGCAAAGCGGGGCAAGAGACCCAGTACTTC. This translates into CASKAGQETQYF.